Following are 16 T cell receptor beta chains from one sample sequenced in a study of blood T cell repertoires in COVID-19 (dated by TCRdb to 2018 to 2021). Receptors were amplified or captured by the immunoSEQ multiplex PCR assay. In TCRdb, the immuneACCESS table is reduced to in-frame sequences with V and J assigned. These tables do not hold every clone; where another copy was compared, an unresolved V gene accounts for under half, and the others remain unexplained. The sample has 260,000 or so clones on record, under 90% of them singletons. The ten largest clones capture roughly a sixth of the sample. Material: PBMCs or T cells enriched from blood (not recorded which). These receptors were collected from a man younger than 35 who had recovered from COVID-19.

The chain couples TRBV4-1 to TRBJ1-6, with no clear D. CDR3 size: 14 residues. The ends were cut back, 0 bases at V and 7 bases at J, with 7 bases in the middle. Germline-derived CDR1 and CDR2 are MGHRA and YSYEKL. CDR3 bases: TGCGCCAGCAGCCAAGATGTCAGGAATTCACCCCTCCACTTT. Protein: CASSQDVRNSPLHF.

This clone was found a few times. The rearrangement uses TRBV21-1 and TRBJ2-2; TRBD1, the table's D call, lacks a check against the DNA. TRBV21-1 corresponds to a pseudogene. The length of the CDR3 is 15 residues. The CDR3 reads CASSNLDRGPGELFF. The CDR3 nucleotides read TGTGCCAGCAGCAACTTGGACAGGGGGCCCGGGGAGCTGTTTTTT.

This chain connects TRBV6-4 to TRBJ2-3; D is perhaps TRBD2 (5 bases). Germline V gene data show CDR1 as MRHNA and CDR2 as SNTAGT. This CDR3 region has 14 residues. V dropped 4 bases and J dropped 3 bases, with 11 bases sitting between them. The CDR3 protein is CASSASRGTDTQYF. CDR3 bases: TGTGCCAGCAGTGCCTCACGGGGAACAGATACGCAGTATTTT.

The chain uses TRBV7-2 and TRBJ2-1; the match to TRBD2 covers 10 bases. There are 13 residues in the CDR3. V dropped 5 bases and J dropped 9; count of bases not matched to a gene: 4. Per the germline V gene, CDR1 is SGHTA and CDR2 is FQGNSA. The CDR3 sequence: CASSAGLAVEQFF. The CDR3, as DNA: TGTGCCAGCAGCGCCGGACTAGCGGTTGAGCAGTTCTTC.

The chain carries TRBV5-1 and TRBJ2-7; perhaps TRBD2 as D (6 bases). V was pared by 0 bases and J by 3 bases, with 22 bases between. Germline CDR1 is SGHRS and CDR2 is YFSETQ. This CDR3 spans 18 amino acids. The CDR3 region has the DNA TGCGCCAGCAGCTTGGGGTATAGGACTACCAAATCTAGCTACGAGCAGTACTTC. Residues: CASSLGYRTTKSSYEQYF.

J is TRBJ2-7 and V is TRBV30, with TRBD2 as a possible D gene (5 bases). Germline V lookup: CDR1 GTSNPN, CDR2 SVGIG (reference sequence). There are 15 residues in the CDR3. Trimming took 3 bases from V and 2 from J, leaving 17 bases between them. CDR3 loop: CAWSTLGPGAYEQYF. DNA for the CDR3: TGTGCCTGGAGCACTCTCGGTCCCGGGGCCTACGAGCAGTACTTC.

The rearrangement links TRBV18 to TRBJ1-2; 8 positions agree with TRBD1. V shed 3 bases and J 1 base; nucleotides not matched to a gene: 1. This CDR3 has 14 residues. CDR1 KGHSH and CDR2 LQKENI come from the germline V gene. For the CDR3, the DNA is TGTGCCAGCTCACCGGACAGGGATAACTATGGCTACACCTTC. Its translation: CASSPDRDNYGYTF.

The gene calls are TRBV28 and TRBJ2-1, with TRBD2 matching 7 bases. This CDR3 comprises 16 residues. V dropped 9 bases and J dropped 0; count of bases not matched to a gene: 11. The germline V gene encodes CDR1 MDHEN and CDR2 SYDVKM. DNA for the CDR3: TGTGCCAGTGCCTCGGGGGGATTGAGCTCCTACAATGAGCAGTTCTTC. Its translation is CASASGGLSSYNEQFF.

The J gene is TRBJ1-2, the V gene TRBV19, with TRBD1 as a possible D gene (5 bases). This CDR3 contains 13 residues. Germline V CDR1 and CDR2: LNHDA, SQIVND (reference sequence). Between the trimmed V and J ends, which lost 5 bases and 5 bases, there was a span of 12 bases. CDR3 residues: CASSRGGLYGYTF. Written as DNA, the CDR3 is TGTGCCAGTAGTCGGGGGGGTCTTTATGGCTACACCTTC.

The V gene is TRBV9, the J gene TRBJ2-7; 9 bases agree with TRBD2. Germline trimming cut 4 bases from V and 4 bases from J; bases unmatched to any gene: 9. The CDR3 loop spans 15 amino acids. Per germline, CDR1 SGDLS and CDR2 YYNGEE. The CDR3 DNA follows: TGTGCCAGCAGCCGAACGCCGACTAGCGGTTACGAGCAGTACTTC. The encoded protein is CASSRTPTSGYEQYF.

J is TRBJ2-2 and V is TRBV5-1; the match to TRBD1 covers 7 bases. After removal of 7 bases from V and 1 base from J, the junction contained 4 bases not matched to a gene. CDR1 is SGHRS and CDR2 is YFSETQ in the germline V gene. This CDR3 spans 14 amino acids. The CDR3 reads CASSGQMNTGELFF. CDR3 DNA sequence: TGCGCCAGCTCGGGACAGATGAACACCGGGGAGCTGTTTTTT.

The chain couples TRBV11-2 to TRBJ1-4; 7 bases match TRBD1. Germline V CDR1 and CDR2: SGHAT, FQNNGV. Trimming cost V 4 bases and J 8 bases; bases outside gene matches: 7. This CDR3 has 14 residues. This CDR3 reads CASSSYTGDEKLFF. CDR3 sequence (DNA): TGTGCCAGCAGCTCGTATACAGGGGACGAAAAACTGTTTTTT.

This clone was seen at least ten times. This sequence joins TRBV20-1 and TRBJ2-3; 7 nucleotides align to TRBD1. Germline CDR1 DFQATT, CDR2 SNEGSKA (reference sequence). Trimming removed 3 bases from V and 4 bases from J; junction bases left unmatched: 7. The CDR3 length is 14 residues. The CDR3 protein is CSASKGQFSDTQYF. Written as DNA, the CDR3 is TGCAGTGCTAGTAAGGGACAGTTTTCAGATACGCAGTATTTT.

V and J are TRBV9 and TRBJ2-5; 12 bases map to TRBD2. V was pared by 4 bases and J by 5 bases, with 15 bases of the junction left unmatched. The CDR3 totals 18 residues. The germline CDR1 and CDR2 sequences are SGDLS and YYNGEE. The CDR3 reads CASSHSSGRARFLETQYF. CDR3 sequence (DNA): TGTGCCAGCAGCCACTCTAGCGGGAGGGCCCGGTTCCTGGAGACCCAGTACTTC.

This rearrangement joins TRBV6-6 to TRBJ2-1, with 7 bases fitting TRBD2. The germline V gene has CDR1 MNHNY and CDR2 SVGAGI (reference sequence). There are 14 residues in the CDR3. After removal of 7 bases from V and 4 bases from J, the junction contained 7 bases not matched to a gene. CDR3: CASKGGGEYNEQFF. CDR3 sequence (DNA): TGTGCCAGCAAGGGCGGGGGAGAGTACAATGAGCAGTTCTTC.

This chain uses TRBV20-1 with TRBJ1-1, with D unresolved. CDR1 is DFQATT and CDR2 is SNEGSKA in the germline V gene (reference sequence). With 3 bases removed from V and 1 base from J, the gap between germline ends came to 9 bases. The CDR3 length is 13 residues. In DNA form, the CDR3 reads TGCAGTGCTAGTCGGAGAACGAACACTGAAGCTTTCTTT. Amino acid sequence: CSASRRTNTEAFF.